The 8 T cell receptor beta chains reported below all come from one sample, sequenced in a study of shared clonotypes between healthy human individuals. Naive CD8 cells lacked CD45RO, underwent positive selection for CCR7 and left out terminally differentiated effector memory CD45RA+ cells. Some clones are missing from TCRdb's copy, which holds only in-frame ones; the method was immunoSEQ multiplex PCR. The data show more than 600,000 clones, 92% seen once. What was sequenced was naive CD8+ T cells sorted from blood. These TCRs come from a man aged 25-40 years in good health.

This chain connects TRBV28 to TRBJ1-2, with 10 bases that match TRBD1. V dropped 3 bases and J dropped 5; count of bases not matched to a gene: 9. Per the germline V gene, CDR1 is MDHEN and CDR2 is SYDVKM. This CDR3 contains 16 residues. The CDR3 is CASSFSRTGGWYGYTF. CDR3 DNA: TGTGCCAGCAGTTTCTCCCGGACAGGGGGATGGTATGGCTACACCTTC.

This chain uses TRBV10-3 with TRBJ2-3; the D gene is possibly TRBD2 (5 bases). V was cut by 3 bases and J by 4 bases, with 14 bases left in between. CDR1 is ENHRY and CDR2 is SYGVKD in the germline V gene. The length of the CDR3 is 15 residues. DNA of the CDR3: TGTGCCATCAGTGACACCGGCGAGGGTCCAGATACGCAGTATTTT. This encodes CAISDTGEGPDTQYF.

This sequence joins TRBV27 and TRBJ2-6; D gene ambiguous. Per germline, CDR1 MNHEY and CDR2 SMNVEV (reference sequence). This CDR3 is built from 16 residues. V gave up 2 bases and J gave up 3 bases, with 11 bases separating them. For the CDR3, the DNA is TGTGCCAGCAGTTTAACCCTGCCCGATGGGGCCAACGTCCTGACTTTC. It specifies CASSLTLPDGANVLTF. Full variable domain (missing parts from reference TRBV27 and TRBJ2-6): EAQVTQNPRYLITVTGKKLTVTCSQNMNHEYMSWYRQDPGLGLRQIYYSMNVEVTDKGDVPEGYKVSRKEKRNFPLILESPSPNQTSLYFCASSLTLPDGANVLTFGAGSRLTVL.

The chain recombines TRBV4-3 with TRBJ2-7; D remains ambiguous. The CDR3 consists of 14 residues. Trimming cost V 3 bases and J 3 bases, with 12 bases left between them. In germline, CDR1 is LGHNA, CDR2 YSLEER. The CDR3 DNA is TGCGCCAGCAGCCAGGGCCTAGGTCTCTACGAGCAGTACTTC. Translation gives CASSQGLGLYEQYF.

The chain carries TRBV6-6 and TRBJ2-1, with unresolved D. V gave up 5 bases and J gave up 0 bases, with 11 bases separating them. The CDR3 is 15 residues long. Germline CDR1 MNHNY, CDR2 SVGAGI (reference sequence). The CDR3 DNA sequence: TGTGCCAGCAGTACCTTACTGAGCTCCTACAATGAGCAGTTCTTC. Protein: CASSTLLSSYNEQFF.

The rearrangement joins TRBV4-3 to TRBJ2-5, with 8 positions matching TRBD1. CDR3 size: 17 residues. CDR1 is LGHNA and CDR2 is YSLEER in the germline V gene. The V segment lost 0 bases and the J segment 2 bases; nucleotides outside the gene matches: 8. The CDR3 sequence is CASSQDPGTGHQETQYF. The DNA for the CDR3 is TGCGCCAGCAGCCAAGATCCAGGGACAGGTCATCAAGAGACCCAGTACTTC.

Here the CDR3 DNA reads TGTGCCAGCACCCCCCCGGGGAACACTGAAGCTTTCTTT. As protein: CASTPPGNTEAFF. The chain has TRBV11-3 and TRBJ1-1, with D hard to call. Between the trimmed V and J ends, which lost 7 bases and 1 base, there was a span of 10 bases. CDR1 is SGHNT, CDR2 YENEEA, per germline. The CDR3 has 13 residues.

The chain joins TRBV9 to TRBJ2-7; a weak D match, TRBD2 (5 bases). V shed 0 bases and J shed 0 bases, with 7 bases lying between them. The CDR3 length is 14 residues. CDR1 SGDLS and CDR2 YYNGEE come from the germline V gene. CDR3 DNA: TGTGCCAGCAGCGTAGGAGGGTTCTCCTACGAGCAGTACTTC. Protein sequence: CASSVGGFSYEQYF.